This T cell receptor beta chain derives from a study of T cell clusters in autoimmune cytopenias. Each sample's input was 250 to 300 ng genomic DNA, 30,000 to 45,000 genome equivalents. Points from the study as a whole: Functional roles of the in silico T cell clusters still await experimental validation.

Of note for this clonotype: Its antigen is unknown.

Multiplex touch-down PCR amplified TRB using TRB-A and TRB-B pools in one tube. Following a re-call of the multiplex PCR reads, TCRdb has one entry per CDR3 protein and lacks DNA. In all, the sample yields under 15,000 distinct CDR3 sequences. These data were also filed under a second study, of T cell repertoires in aging, cancer and after chemotherapy. That work states: Donors were grouped into six age bands spanning 30 or younger through 70 or older. Age-matched healthy donors had significantly more diverse, less clonal blood TCR repertoires than untreated cancer patients.

The specimen sequenced was peripheral blood. The clonotype comes from a human donor in good health.

This CDR3 is CASSPGQRGYNEQFF. The chain recombines TRBV5-6 with TRBJ2-1; TCRdb indicates TRBD1, and absent DNA this call remains unverified. This CDR3 has 15 residues. The V gene's germline CDR1 is SGHDT and CDR2 YYEEEE.